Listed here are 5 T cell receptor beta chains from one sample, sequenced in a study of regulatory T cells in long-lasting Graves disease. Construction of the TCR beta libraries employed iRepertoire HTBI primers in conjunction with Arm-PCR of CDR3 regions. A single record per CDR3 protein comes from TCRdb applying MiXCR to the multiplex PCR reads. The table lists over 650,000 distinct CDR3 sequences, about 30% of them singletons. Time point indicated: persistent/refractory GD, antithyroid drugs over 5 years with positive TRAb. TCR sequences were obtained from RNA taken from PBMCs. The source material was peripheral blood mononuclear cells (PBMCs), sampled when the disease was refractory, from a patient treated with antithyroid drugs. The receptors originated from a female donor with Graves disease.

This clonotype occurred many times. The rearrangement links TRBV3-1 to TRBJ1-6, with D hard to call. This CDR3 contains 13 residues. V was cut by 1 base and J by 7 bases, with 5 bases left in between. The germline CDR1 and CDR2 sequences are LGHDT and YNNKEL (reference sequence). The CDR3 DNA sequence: TGTGCCAGCAGCCAAGGGCGGAATTCACCCCTCCACTTT. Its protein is CASSQGRNSPLHF.

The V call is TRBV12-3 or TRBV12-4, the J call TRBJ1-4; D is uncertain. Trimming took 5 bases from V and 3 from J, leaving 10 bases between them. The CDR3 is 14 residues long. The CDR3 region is CASSIDGPNEKLFF. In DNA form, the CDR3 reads TGTGCCAGCAGTATTGACGGCCCTAATGAAAAACTGTTTTTT.

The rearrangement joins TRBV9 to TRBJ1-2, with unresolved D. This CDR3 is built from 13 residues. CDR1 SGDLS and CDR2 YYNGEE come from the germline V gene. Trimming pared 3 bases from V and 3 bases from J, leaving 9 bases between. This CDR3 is CASSATDHYGYTF. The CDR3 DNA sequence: TGTGCCAGCAGCGCCACGGATCACTATGGCTACACCTTC. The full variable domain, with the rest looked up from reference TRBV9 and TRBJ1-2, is DSGVTQTPKHLITATGQRVTLRCSPRSGDLSVYWYQQSLDQGLQFLIQYYNGEERAKGNILERFSAQQFPDLHSELNLSSLELGDSALYFCASSATDHYGYTFGSGTRLTVV.

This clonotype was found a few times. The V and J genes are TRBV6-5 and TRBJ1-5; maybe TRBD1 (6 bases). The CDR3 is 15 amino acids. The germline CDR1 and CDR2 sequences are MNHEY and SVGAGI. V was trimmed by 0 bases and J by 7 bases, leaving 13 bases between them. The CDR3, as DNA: TGTGCCAGCAGTTACTCTAGCGACAGGTTCCAGCCCCAGCATTTT. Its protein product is CASSYSSDRFQPQHF.

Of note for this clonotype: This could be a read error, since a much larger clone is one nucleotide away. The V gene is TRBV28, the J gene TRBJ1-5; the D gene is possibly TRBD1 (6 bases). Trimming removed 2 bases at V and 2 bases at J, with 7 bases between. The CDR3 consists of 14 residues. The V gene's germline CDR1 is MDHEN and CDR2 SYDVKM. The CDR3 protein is CASSLPGGNQPQHF. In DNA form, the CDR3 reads TGTGCCAGCAGTTTACCAGGGGGCAATCAGCCCCAGCATTTT. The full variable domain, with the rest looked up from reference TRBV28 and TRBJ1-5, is DVKVTQSSRYLVKRTGEKVFLECVQDMDHENMFWYRQDPGLGLRLIYFSYDVKMKEKGDIPEGYSVSREKKERFSLILESASTNQTSMYLCASSLPGGNQPQHFGDGTRLSIL.